A selection of T cell receptor beta chains follows, all from one sample in a study of CD8 T cells in Susac syndrome. Each CDR3 protein gets one entry after TCRdb re-called the immunoSEQ multiplex PCR reads with MiXCR. The sample includes more than 250,000 distinct CDR3 sequences, about 92% of them seen just once. Sequenced material: CD4+ T cells from PBMCs. All receptors come from a human donor with multiple sclerosis. Both conserved end residues are part of each CDR3. D genes are given only for firm matches. Not every row has a clone size; where given, it reads once, few, many or a size class.

clone_size	d_call	v_call	j_call	cdr3_aa	cdr3_nt
NA	NA	TRBV21-1	TRBJ2-7	CASSKTLRGCEQYF	TGTGCCAGCAGCAAAACCTTACGTGGGTGCGAGCAGTACTTC
NA	NA	TRBV3-1	TRBJ2-7	CASSQEQTYEQYF	TGTGCCAGCAGCCAAGAACAGACCTACGAGCAGTACTTC
NA	NA	TRBV15	TRBJ1-2	CATSSAAANYGYTF	TGTGCCACCAGTTCGGCCGCAGCTAACTATGGCTACACCTTC
few	NA	TRBV20-1	TRBJ2-1	CSVGRGSYNEQFF	TGCAGTGTTGGCAGGGGCTCCTACAATGAGCAGTTCTTC
NA	NA	TRBV9	TRBJ1-1	CASSVLAGHKNTEAFF	TGTGCCAGCAGCGTGCTGGCGGGACACAAGAACACTGAAGCTTTCTTT
NA	NA	TRBV12-3/TRBV12-4	TRBJ2-3	CASSSGPGTTGTDTQYF	TGTGCCAGCAGCTCGGGACCGGGAACCACGGGCACAGATACGCAGTATTTT
NA	NA	TRBV19	TRBJ1-4	CASSTRGSATNEKLFF	TGTGCCAGTAGTACGAGGGGCAGCGCAACTAATGAAAAACTGTTTTTT
NA	TRBD1	TRBV5-4	TRBJ1-2	CASTKTGINYGYTF	TGTGCCAGCACCAAGACAGGGATAAACTATGGCTACACCTTC
NA	NA	TRBV2	TRBJ2-5	CASGSLGGTQYF	TGTGCCAGCGGGAGCCTCGGGGGGACCCAGTACTTC
NA	NA	TRBV20-1	TRBJ2-3	CSAIRRGAGTDTQYF	TGCAGTGCTATACGGAGGGGAGCGGGCACAGATACGCAGTATTTT
once	NA	TRBV12-3/TRBV12-4	TRBJ1-2	CASSPVRQEHGYTF	TGTGCCAGCAGCCCCGTTCGCCAGGAACATGGCTACACCTTC
NA	TRBD1	TRBV20-1	TRBJ2-7	CSARDTGQGFSYEQYF	TGCAGTGCTAGAGATACGGGACAGGGGTTCTCCTACGAGCAGTACTTC
NA	NA	TRBV6-6	TRBJ2-3	CASSYTPADTQYF	TGTGCCAGCAGTTACACCCCGGCAGATACGCAGTATTTT
once	TRBD1	TRBV20-1	TRBJ1-4	CSAATGTTYEKLFF	TGCAGTGCTGCGACAGGGACAACGTATGAAAAACTGTTTTTT
NA	TRBD1	TRBV6-6	TRBJ2-4	CASSYRQGPQNIQYF	TGTGCCAGCAGTTACCGACAGGGCCCCCAAAACATTCAGTACTTC
NA	TRBD1	TRBV10-3	TRBJ1-1	CAISLQGYAFF	TGTGCCATCAGTTTACAGGGGTACGCTTTCTTT
NA	NA	TRBV29-1	TRBJ2-5	CSVENRAEETQYF	TGCAGCGTTGAAAACAGGGCTGAAGAGACCCAGTACTTC
NA	NA	TRBV11-1	TRBJ2-7	CASSRSREQYF	TGTGCCAGCAGCCGGTCGAGGGAGCAGTACTTC
NA	TRBD2	TRBV7-3	TRBJ2-1	CASSRGGTTFDEQFF	TGTGCCAGCAGCCGGGGGGGGACTACCTTTGATGAGCAGTTCTTC
NA	NA	TRBV2	TRBJ1-5	CASTPGATQPQHF	TGTGCCAGCACGCCAGGAGCCACACAGCCCCAGCATTTT
NA	TRBD1	TRBV10-3	TRBJ2-7	CAIRDVGQGSSYEQYF	TGTGCCATCAGGGACGTGGGACAGGGGTCTTCCTACGAGCAGTACTTC
NA	NA	TRBV11-2	TRBJ2-7	CASSWGPEQYF	TGTGCCAGCAGCTGGGGCCCCGAGCAGTACTTC
NA	TRBD2	TRBV7-6	TRBJ2-3	CASSPGTSGRSTDTQYF	TGTGCCAGCAGCCCAGGGACTAGCGGACGTAGCACAGATACGCAGTATTTT
NA	NA	TRBV19	TRBJ1-5	CASSMVNQPQHF	TGTGCCAGTAGTATGGTGAATCAGCCCCAGCATTTT
NA	NA	TRBV19	TRBJ1-2	CASSSVGGAGWRKANYGYTF	TGTGCCAGTAGCTCGGTGGGTGGGGCAGGGTGGAGAAAAGCTAACTATGGCTACACCTTC
NA	TRBD1	TRBV19	TRBJ1-5	CASRRQGENDQPQHF	TGTGCCAGTAGGAGACAGGGGGAAAACGATCAGCCCCAGCATTTT
few	TRBD2	TRBV6-5	TRBJ2-5	CASSYRLAGETQYF	TGTGCCAGCAGTTACAGGCTAGCGGGAGAGACCCAGTACTTC
NA	TRBD1	TRBV19	TRBJ2-7	CASRRANRGKDSEQYF	TGTGCCAGTAGGAGAGCTAACAGGGGAAAGGACTCCGAGCAGTACTTC
NA	NA	TRBV4-1	TRBJ2-1	CASSQEMATPRGNEQFF	TGCGCCAGCAGCCAAGAAATGGCTACCCCACGTGGGAATGAGCAGTTCTTC
NA	TRBD1	TRBV12-3/TRBV12-4	TRBJ1-3	CASSSPRDRAGNTIYF	TGTGCCAGCAGTTCTCCCCGGGACAGGGCTGGAAACACCATATATTTT
NA	NA	TRBV12-3/TRBV12-4	TRBJ1-1	CASSESGHSTEAFF	TGTGCCAGCAGCGAATCGGGACACAGCACTGAAGCTTTCTTT
NA	TRBD1	TRBV12-3/TRBV12-4	TRBJ1-6	CASSSGTGYSPLHF	TGTGCCAGCAGTTCCGGGACAGGATATTCACCCCTCCACTTT
NA	NA	TRBV12-3/TRBV12-4	TRBJ1-4	CASSKTGIWEKLFF	TGTGCCAGCAGTAAGACAGGTATCTGGGAAAAACTGTTTTTT
NA	TRBD1	TRBV2	TRBJ1-4	CASSATFDRGLFELFF	TGTGCCAGCAGTGCCACATTTGACAGGGGATTGTTTGAACTGTTTTTT
NA	NA	TRBV11-2	TRBJ2-1	CASSLGSTGANEQFF	TGTGCCAGCAGCTTAGGCTCGACCGGGGCCAATGAGCAGTTCTTC
once	NA	TRBV29-1	TRBJ2-5	CSANSGTPQETQYF	TGCAGCGCGAACTCCGGGACTCCACAAGAGACCCAGTACTTC
NA	NA	TRBV7-2	TRBJ2-1	CASSLEIREQFF	TGTGCCAGCAGCTTAGAGATCCGGGAGCAGTTCTTC
NA	NA	TRBV5-1	TRBJ2-7	CASSLIIQGGSSYEQYF	TGCGCCAGCAGCTTAATTATACAGGGGGGGAGCTCCTACGAGCAGTACTTC
few	NA	TRBV7-3	TRBJ2-2	CASSLRGNTGELFF	TGTGCCAGCAGCTTAAGGGGGAACACCGGGGAGCTGTTTTTT
NA	TRBD1	TRBV12-3/TRBV12-4	TRBJ2-1	CASSPWTGGNEQFF	TGTGCCAGCAGTCCCTGGACAGGGGGCAATGAGCAGTTCTTC
once	NA	TRBV6-1	TRBJ2-7	CASSDAVFDVREQYF	TGTGCCAGCAGTGATGCAGTCTTCGACGTCCGGGAGCAGTACTTC